This T cell receptor beta chain was captured in a study of control samples from healthy donors and cancer patients. Trimming took 3 bases from V and 4 from J, leaving 10 bases between them. The CDR3 is made up of 13 amino acids. Germline CDR1 and CDR2: SGDLS and YYNGEE. Produced via immunoSEQ multiplex PCR; TCRdb's table is partial and in-frame only. Of some 71,000 clones detected, about 90% appear once; the ten largest clones hold 19%. The sample was PBMCs. This chain joins TRBV9 and TRBJ2-5, with D perhaps matching TRBD1 or TRBD2 (7 bases each). The clonotype was recovered from a man aged 55 to 69 with lung cancer. The CDR3 DNA is TGTGCCAGCAGCGGGGAGGGGGCAGAGACCCAGTACTTC. Amino acid sequence: CASSGEGAETQYF.